This T cell receptor (beta chain) stems from a study of glioma-infiltrating T cells after dendritic cell vaccination. Study details: Monocyte-derived dendritic cells, cultured seven days with IL-4 and GM-CSF, were pulsed with autologous tumor lysate. At biweekly intervals, patients got three intradermal dendritic cell vaccine injections.

Remarks on this clone: Its target is unknown.

Specified time point: after dendritic cell vaccination, including at tumor progression/relapse. Study-wide points: The cohort had few patients with full blood and tumor sets.

V lost 1 base, J lost 4 bases, and 16 bases lay in between. The CDR3 totals 16 residues. Germline CDR1 SGHVS, CDR2 FQNEAQ. Amplification used 60 V beta primers and 13 J beta primers. Produced via immunoSEQ multiplex PCR; TCRdb's table is partial and in-frame only. The data show around 60,000 clones, with roughly 86% seen just once and approximately 10% held by the top ten. Sequencing was performed on blood, taken after dendritic cell vaccination. The chain recombines TRBV7-8 with TRBJ1-1; D not resolved. The receptor was derived from a human donor with glioblastoma. The CDR3 sequence is CASSLGSLGGPTEAFF. The CDR3 DNA reads as TGTGCCAGCAGCTTAGGGTCTCTCGGCGGTCCCACTGAAGCTTTCTTT. The entire variable domain, with the rest obtained from reference TRBV7-8 and TRBJ1-1, is as follows: GAGVSQSPRYKVAKRGQDVALRCDPISGHVSLFWYQQALGQGPEFLTYFQNEAQLDKSGLPSDRFFAERPEGSVSTLKIQRTQQEDSAVYLCASSLGSLGGPTEAFFGQGTRLTVV.